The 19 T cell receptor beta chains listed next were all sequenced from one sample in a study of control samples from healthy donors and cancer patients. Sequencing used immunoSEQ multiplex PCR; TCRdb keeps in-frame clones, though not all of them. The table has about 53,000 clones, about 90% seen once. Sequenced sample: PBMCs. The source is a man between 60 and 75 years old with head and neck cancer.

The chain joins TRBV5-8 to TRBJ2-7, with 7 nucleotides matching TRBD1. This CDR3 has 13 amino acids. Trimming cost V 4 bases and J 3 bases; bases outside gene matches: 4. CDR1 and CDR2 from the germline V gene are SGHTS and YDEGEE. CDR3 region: CASSRDSLYEQYF. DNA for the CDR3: TGTGCCAGCAGCAGGGACAGCCTCTACGAGCAGTACTTC.

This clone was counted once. CDR3 in DNA: TGTGCCAGCAGCTGGGGGACAGGGTATCAGCCCCAGCATTTT. Amino acids: CASSWGTGYQPQHF. This chain connects TRBV28 to TRBJ1-5; 9 bases line up with TRBD1. CDR1 is MDHEN, CDR2 SYDVKM, per germline. This CDR3 has 14 residues. Trimming cost V 6 bases and J 5 bases; bases outside gene matches: 5.

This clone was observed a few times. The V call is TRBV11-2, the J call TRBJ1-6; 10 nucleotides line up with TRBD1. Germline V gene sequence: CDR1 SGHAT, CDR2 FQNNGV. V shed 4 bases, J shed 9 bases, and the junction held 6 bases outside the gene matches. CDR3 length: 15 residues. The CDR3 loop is CASSSGQGTFSPLHF. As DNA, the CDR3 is TGTGCCAGCAGCTCGGGACAGGGGACATTTTCACCCCTCCACTTT. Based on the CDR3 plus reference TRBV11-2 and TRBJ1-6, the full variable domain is EAGVAQSPRYKIIEKRQSVAFWCNPISGHATLYWYQQILGQGPKLLIQFQNNGVVDDSQLPKDRFSAERLKGVDSTLKIQPAKLEDSAVYLCASSSGQGTFSPLHFGNGTRLTVT.

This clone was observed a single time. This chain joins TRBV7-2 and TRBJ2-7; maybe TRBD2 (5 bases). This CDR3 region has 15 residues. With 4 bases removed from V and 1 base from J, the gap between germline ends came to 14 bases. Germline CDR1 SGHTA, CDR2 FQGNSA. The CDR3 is CASSSYGVGSYEQYF. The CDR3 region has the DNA TGTGCCAGCAGCTCATACGGGGTAGGTTCCTACGAGCAGTACTTC.

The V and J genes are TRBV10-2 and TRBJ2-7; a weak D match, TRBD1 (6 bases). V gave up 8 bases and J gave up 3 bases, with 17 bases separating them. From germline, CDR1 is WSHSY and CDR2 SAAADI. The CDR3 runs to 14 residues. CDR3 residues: CASRSTGRDYEQYF. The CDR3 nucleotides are TGCGCCAGCCGGTCGACAGGCAGAGACTACGAGCAGTACTTC.

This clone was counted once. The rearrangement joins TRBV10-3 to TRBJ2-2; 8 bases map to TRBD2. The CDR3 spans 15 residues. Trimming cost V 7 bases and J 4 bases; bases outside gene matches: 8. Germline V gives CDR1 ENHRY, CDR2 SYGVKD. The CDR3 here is CAITTGGPGTGELFF. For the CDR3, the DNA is TGTGCCATCACAACGGGGGGGCCGGGCACCGGGGAGCTGTTTTTT.

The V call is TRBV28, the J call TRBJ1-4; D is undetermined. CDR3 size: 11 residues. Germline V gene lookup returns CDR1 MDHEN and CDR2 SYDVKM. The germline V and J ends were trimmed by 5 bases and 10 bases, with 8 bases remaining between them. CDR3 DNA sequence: TGTGCCAGCAGTCCGAGTACAAAACTGTTTTTT. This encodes CASSPSTKLFF.

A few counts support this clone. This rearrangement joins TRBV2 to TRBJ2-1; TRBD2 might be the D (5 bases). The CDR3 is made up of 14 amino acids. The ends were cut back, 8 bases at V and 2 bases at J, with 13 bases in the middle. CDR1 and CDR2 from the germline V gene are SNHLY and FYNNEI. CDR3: CASCRESAYNEQFF. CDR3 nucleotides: TGTGCCAGCTGCCGGGAATCGGCCTACAATGAGCAGTTCTTC. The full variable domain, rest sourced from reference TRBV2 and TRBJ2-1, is EPEVTQTPSHQVTQMGQEVILRCVPISNHLYFYWYRQILGQKVEFLVSFYNNEISEKSEIFDDQFSVERPDGSNFTLKIRSTKLEDSAMYFCASCRESAYNEQFFGPGTRLTVL.

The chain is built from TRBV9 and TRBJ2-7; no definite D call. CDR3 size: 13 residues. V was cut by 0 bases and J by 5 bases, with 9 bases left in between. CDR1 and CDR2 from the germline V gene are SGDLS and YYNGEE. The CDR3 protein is CASSVAPGHEQYF. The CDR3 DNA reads TGTGCCAGCAGCGTAGCTCCAGGTCACGAGCAGTACTTC.

CDR3 sequence: CASRLAGRNEQFF. As DNA, the CDR3 is TGTGCCAGCAGACTAGCGGGACGCAATGAGCAGTTCTTC. This sequence joins TRBV2 and TRBJ2-1; TRBD2 matches 10 bases. Looked up from germline, CDR1 is SNHLY and CDR2 is FYNNEI. J gave up 6 bases and V 6 bases, and 2 bases lay outside the gene matches. This CDR3 is built from 13 residues.

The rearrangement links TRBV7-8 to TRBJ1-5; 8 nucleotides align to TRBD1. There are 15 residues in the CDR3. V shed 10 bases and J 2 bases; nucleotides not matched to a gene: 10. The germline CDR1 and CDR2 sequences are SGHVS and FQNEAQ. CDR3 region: CATGQGARGNQPQHF. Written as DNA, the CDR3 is TGTGCCACCGGACAGGGCGCACGTGGCAATCAGCCCCAGCATTTT. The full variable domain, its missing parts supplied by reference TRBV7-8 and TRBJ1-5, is GAGVSQSPRYKVAKRGQDVALRCDPISGHVSLFWYQQALGQGPEFLTYFQNEAQLDKSGLPSDRFFAERPEGSVSTLKIQRTQQEDSAVYLCATGQGARGNQPQHFGDGTRLSIL.

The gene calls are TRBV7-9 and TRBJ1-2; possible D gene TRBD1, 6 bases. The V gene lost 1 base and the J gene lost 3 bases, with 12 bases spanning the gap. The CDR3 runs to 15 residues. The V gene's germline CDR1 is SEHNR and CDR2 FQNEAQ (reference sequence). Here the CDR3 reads CASSLEGGRDYGYTF. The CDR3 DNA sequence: TGTGCCAGCAGCTTAGAGGGGGGAAGGGACTATGGCTACACCTTC.

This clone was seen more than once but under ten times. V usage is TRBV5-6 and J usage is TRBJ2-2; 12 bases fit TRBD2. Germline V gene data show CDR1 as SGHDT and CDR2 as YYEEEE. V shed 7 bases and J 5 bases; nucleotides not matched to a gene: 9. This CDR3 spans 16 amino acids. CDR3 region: CASGGGLAGGTGELFF. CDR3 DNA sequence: TGTGCCAGCGGCGGAGGGCTAGCGGGAGGGACCGGGGAGCTGTTTTTT.

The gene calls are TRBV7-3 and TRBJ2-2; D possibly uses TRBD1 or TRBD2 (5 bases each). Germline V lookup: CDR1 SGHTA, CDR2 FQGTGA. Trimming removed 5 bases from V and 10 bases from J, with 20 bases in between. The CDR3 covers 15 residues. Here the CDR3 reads CASSRGDRDHSELFF. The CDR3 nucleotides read TGTGCCAGCAGCCGAGGCGACCGGGACCACTCGGAGCTGTTTTTT.

CDR3 coding DNA: TGTGCCAGCTCACCACCAGCCCGCACAGATACGCAGTATTTT. It specifies CASSPPARTDTQYF. The chain employs TRBV18 and TRBJ2-3; D ambiguous. This CDR3 region has 14 residues. The germline V gene encodes CDR1 KGHSH and CDR2 LQKENI. V was trimmed by 0 bases and J by 1 base, leaving 5 bases between them.

In nucleotides, the CDR3 is TGTGCCAGCTCCGGGGTAGCGGGGCGGGAGCAGTACTTC. Its protein is CASSGVAGREQYF. The gene calls are TRBV7-2 and TRBJ2-7; 8 bases agree with TRBD2. CDR1 is SGHTA and CDR2 is FQGNSA in the germline V gene. V was pared by 8 bases and J by 7 bases, with 10 bases of the junction left unmatched. CDR3 length: 13 amino acids.

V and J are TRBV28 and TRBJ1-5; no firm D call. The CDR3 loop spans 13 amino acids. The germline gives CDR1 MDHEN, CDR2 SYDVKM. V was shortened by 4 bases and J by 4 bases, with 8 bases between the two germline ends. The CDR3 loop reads CASSSTPNQPQHF. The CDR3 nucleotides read TGTGCCAGCAGTTCCACACCGAATCAGCCCCAGCATTTT.

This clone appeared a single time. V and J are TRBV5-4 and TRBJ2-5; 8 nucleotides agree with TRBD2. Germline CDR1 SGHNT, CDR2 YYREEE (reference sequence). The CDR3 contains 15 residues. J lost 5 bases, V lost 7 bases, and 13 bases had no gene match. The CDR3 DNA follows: TGTGCCAGCCGATCGGGGGCGGGGGGTATGGAGACCCAGTACTTC. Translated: CASRSGAGGMETQYF.

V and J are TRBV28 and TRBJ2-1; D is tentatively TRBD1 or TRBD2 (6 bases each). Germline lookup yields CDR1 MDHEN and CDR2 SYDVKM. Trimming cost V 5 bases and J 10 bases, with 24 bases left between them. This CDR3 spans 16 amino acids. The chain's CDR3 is CASSRPGAQWVFEQFF. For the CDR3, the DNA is TGTGCCAGCAGTCGGCCGGGGGCGCAATGGGTTTTCGAGCAGTTCTTC.